Sequencing of this TCR beta chain was carried out in a study of T cell responses to AZD1222 COVID-19 vaccine. Profiled with immunoSEQ multiplex PCR; TCRdb holds only in-frame clones, not every one. Its table lists about 140,000 clones. This CDR3 spans 16 amino acids. With 5 bases clipped from V and 9 bases from J, the junction kept 16 bases outside the gene matches. Germline V lookup: CDR1 SGDLS, CDR2 YYNGEE. The sample taken for sequencing was peripheral blood. This TCR derives from an adult in good health. The rearrangement joins TRBV9 to TRBJ2-1; 8 nucleotides line up with TRBD2. CDR3 nucleotides: TGTGCCAGCAGTGTGGGAGGGGGGACTAGTCGGACTGAGCAGTTCTTC. This encodes CASSVGGGTSRTEQFF.